Listed below are T cell receptor beta chains from one sample, sequenced in a study of spatial heterogeneity in lung cancer. TCRdb recomputed calls from the 5' RACE reads with MiXCR, one row per CDR3 protein. The sample contains around 20,000 distinct CDR3 sequences, under 10% of which appear only once. Here the sequenced sample was lung tumor tissue, taken at surgery. The receptors come from a male donor with early-stage non-small cell lung cancer. Each CDR3 is given without its conserved first and last residue.

cdr3_length	v_call	j_call	cdr3_aa
13	TRBV4-1	TRBJ2-3	ASSLLTGAPDTQY
10	TRBV9	TRBJ1-2	ASSVEGNGYT
13	TRBV27	TRBJ1-4	ASSFSRDSRGGLF
10	TRBV10-2	TRBJ2-7	ASSALSYEQY
11	TRBV4-1	TRBJ2-5	ASSQWRKETQY
14	TRBV9	TRBJ2-3	ASSVRRGGRSDTQY
13	TRBV5-6	TRBJ1-1	ASSGDRGRGTEAF
11	TRBV5-1	TRBJ2-5	ASSLSSQETQY
10	TRBV20-1	TRBJ1-5	SASASNQPQH
12	TRBV9	TRBJ2-7	ASSTLVAKYEQY
12	TRBV10-3	TRBJ2-3	AISGGTLTDTQY
10	TRBV10-1	TRBJ2-5	ASSESTETQY
13	TRBV5-5	TRBJ1-1	ASSLETGRNTEAF
10	TRBV2	TRBJ1-3	ASSEGGNTIY
12	TRBV10-3	TRBJ2-1	ATQAGGSYNEQF
11	TRBV18	TRBJ1-1	ASSPQKELAAF
13	TRBV2	TRBJ2-3	ASSEGLAGTDTQY
13	TRBV7-2	TRBJ1-5	ASSLAGGSNQPQH
12	TRBV2	TRBJ2-1	ASRSRGGPNEQF
14	TRBV5-1	TRBJ2-5	ASSTGSSSGSQPQY
10	TRBV11-2	TRBJ2-2	ASSLQIGELF
12	TRBV28	TRBJ1-6	ASSPGSNNSPLH
13	TRBV4-3	TRBJ1-1	ASSQERGAWTEAF
13	TRBV6-5	TRBJ1-5	ASKQSGTLNQPQH
13	TRBV6-2/TRBV6-3	TRBJ2-3	ASSLQGTSTDTQY
14	TRBV6-1	TRBJ2-6	ASSWTGSSGANVLT
13	TRBV7-2	TRBJ1-3	ASSKLVTSGNTIY
13	TRBV29-1	TRBJ2-3	SVDTRARSTDTQY
11	TRBV20-1	TRBJ2-7	SATTGLSYEQY
11	TRBV5-1	TRBJ1-6	ASSLQENSPLH
13	TRBV7-2	TRBJ2-6	ASRLGGSGANVLT
16	TRBV7-9	TRBJ1-5	ASSLGRASGLENQPQH
12	TRBV9	TRBJ2-2	ASRTGVATGELF
12	TRBV28	TRBJ1-6	ASRTGDLNSPLH
16	TRBV6-7	TRBJ1-3	ASSYSSTGRSSGNTIY
14	TRBV27	TRBJ2-3	ASSRWGDGGTDTQY
10	TRBV6-2/TRBV6-3	TRBJ2-7	ASTWPDYEQY
12	TRBV19	TRBJ1-2	ASSIDPRFYGYT